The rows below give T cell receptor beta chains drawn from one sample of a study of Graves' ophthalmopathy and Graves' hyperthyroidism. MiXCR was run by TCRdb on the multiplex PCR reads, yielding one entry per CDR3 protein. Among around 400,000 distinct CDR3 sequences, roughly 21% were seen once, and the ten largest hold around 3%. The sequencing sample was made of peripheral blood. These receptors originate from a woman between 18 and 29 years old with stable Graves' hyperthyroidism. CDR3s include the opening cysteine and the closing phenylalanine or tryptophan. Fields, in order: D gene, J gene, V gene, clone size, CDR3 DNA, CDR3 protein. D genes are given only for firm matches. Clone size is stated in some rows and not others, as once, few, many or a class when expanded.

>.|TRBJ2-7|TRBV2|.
TGTGCCAGCCTAACCGTGGGCGAGCAGTACTTC
CASLTVGEQYF
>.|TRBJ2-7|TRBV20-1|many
TGCAGTGCTACCGGGACGGCTAGATACGAGCAGTACTTC
CSATGTARYEQYF
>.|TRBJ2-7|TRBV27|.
TGTGCCAGCATCCCCGTCGAGCAGTACTTC
CASIPVEQYF
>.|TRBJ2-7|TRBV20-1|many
TGCAGTGCTAGTGGCCTCACTGATTCCTACGAGCAGTACTTC
CSASGLTDSYEQYF
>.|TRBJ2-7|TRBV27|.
TGTGCCAGCAGTTTACTGGGGGGGGCGCCTGGCGAGCAGTACTTC
CASSLLGGAPGEQYF
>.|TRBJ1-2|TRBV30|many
TGTGCCTGGAGTGTACCTCGGGGCCCCTATGGCTACACCTTC
CAWSVPRGPYGYTF
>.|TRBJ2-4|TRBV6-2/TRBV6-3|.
TGTGCCAGCAGTTACTCGAATCTAGCCAAAAACATTCAGTACTTC
CASSYSNLAKNIQYF
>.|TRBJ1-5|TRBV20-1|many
TGCAGTGCTAAATCCGGGGATAGCAATCAGCCCCAGCATTTT
CSAKSGDSNQPQHF
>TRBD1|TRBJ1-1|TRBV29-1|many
TGCAGCGTTGTAGAACAGGGGGACACTGAAGCTTTCTTT
CSVVEQGDTEAFF
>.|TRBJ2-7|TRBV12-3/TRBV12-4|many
TGTGCCAGCAGTTTAGCGCAGGGGAGCTACGAGCAGTACTTC
CASSLAQGSYEQYF
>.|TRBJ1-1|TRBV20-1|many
TGCAGTGCTAGTCGCCGGACTGAAGCTTTCTTT
CSASRRTEAFF
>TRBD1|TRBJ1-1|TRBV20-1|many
TGCAGTGCTAGCGACAAAGAGGCCAACCGGGACAGGGATAATTGCACTGAAGCTTTCTTT
CSASDKEANRDRDNCTEAFF
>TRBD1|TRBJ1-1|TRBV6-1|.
TGTGCCAGCAAACAGGGGAGCACTGAAGCTTTCTTT
CASKQGSTEAFF
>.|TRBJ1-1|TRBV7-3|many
TGTGCCAGCAGCGTGACAGTAAACACTGAAGCTTTCTTT
CASSVTVNTEAFF
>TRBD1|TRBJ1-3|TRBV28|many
TGTGCCACCCTTACGACAGGGCCTGGAAACACCATATATTTT
CATLTTGPGNTIYF
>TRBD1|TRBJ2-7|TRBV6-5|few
TGTGCCAGCAGCTACACCACCGGGACAGGGGGCGAGCAGTACTTC
CASSYTTGTGGEQYF
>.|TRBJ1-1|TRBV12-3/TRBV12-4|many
TGTGCCAGCAGTTTATTGGGTGTCACTGAAGCTTTCTTT
CASSLLGVTEAFF
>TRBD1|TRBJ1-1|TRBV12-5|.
TGTGCTAGTGGTTCGGGACAGGGGAACACTGAAGCTTTCTTT
CASGSGQGNTEAFF
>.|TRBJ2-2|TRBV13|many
TGTGCCAGCAGCTTTGGAAGGACCGGGGAGCTGTTTTTT
CASSFGRTGELFF
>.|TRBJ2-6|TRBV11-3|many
TGTGCCAGCAGCTTAGTCCCGACGGACTCTGGGGCCAACGTCCTGACTTTC
CASSLVPTDSGANVLTF
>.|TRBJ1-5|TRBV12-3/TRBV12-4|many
TGTGCCAGCAGTTTACAAAAGGTGGCTTATCAGCCCCAGCATTTT
CASSLQKVAYQPQHF
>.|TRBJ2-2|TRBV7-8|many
TGTGCCAGCAGCCAGAGGGCGATATCGAACACCGGGGAGCTGTTTTTT
CASSQRAISNTGELFF
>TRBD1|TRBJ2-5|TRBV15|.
TGTGCCACCAGCAGAGACCAGGGGGTGCTATACTTC
CATSRDQGVLYF
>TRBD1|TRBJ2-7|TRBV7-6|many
TGTGCCAGCAGCGACTACAGGGGATTAAATAATGAGCAGTACTTC
CASSDYRGLNNEQYF
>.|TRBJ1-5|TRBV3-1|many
TGTGCCAGCAGCCAAGAGGCTCAGCCCCAGCATTTT
CASSQEAQPQHF
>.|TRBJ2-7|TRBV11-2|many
TGTGCCAGCAGCTTTCGTGTCTACGAGCAGTACTTC
CASSFRVYEQYF
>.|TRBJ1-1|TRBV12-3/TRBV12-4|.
TGTGCCAGCAGTTTAATGCAGGGTGGAACTGAAGCTTTCTTT
CASSLMQGGTEAFF
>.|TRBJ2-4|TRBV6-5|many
TGTGCCAGCAGTTACGAGTGGGGGGCAGGTAAAAACATTCAGTACTTC
CASSYEWGAGKNIQYF
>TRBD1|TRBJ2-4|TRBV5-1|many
TGCGCCAGCAGCATCGACAGGGGGGGGAACATTAAGTACTTC
CASSIDRGGNIKYF
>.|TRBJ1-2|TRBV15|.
TGTGCCACCAGCAGAGATTTTACTAACTATGGCTACACCTTC
CATSRDFTNYGYTF
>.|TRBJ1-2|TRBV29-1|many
TGCAGCGTTGAGCAGATTTATGGCTACACCTTC
CSVEQIYGYTF
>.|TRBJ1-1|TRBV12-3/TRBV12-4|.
TGTGCCAGCAGCTTTGACGGACCGAACACTGAAGCTTTCTTT
CASSFDGPNTEAFF
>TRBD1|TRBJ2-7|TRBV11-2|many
TGTGCCAGCAGCCAGAACAGGGGGCGGTTATACGAGCAGTACTTC
CASSQNRGRLYEQYF
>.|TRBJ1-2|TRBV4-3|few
TGCGCCAGCAGCCAGGTGTCTGGGAATGGCTACACCTTC
CASSQVSGNGYTF
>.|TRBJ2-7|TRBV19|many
TGTGCCAGTAGTATCTCCGGACCCTCCTACGAGCAGTACTTC
CASSISGPSYEQYF
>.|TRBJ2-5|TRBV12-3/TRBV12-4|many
TGTGCCAGCAGTTTTATCCTCCAAGAGACCCAGTACTTC
CASSFILQETQYF
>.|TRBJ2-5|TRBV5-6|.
TGTGCCAGCAGCTTGAACAGACTCCAAGAGACCCAGTACTTC
CASSLNRLQETQYF
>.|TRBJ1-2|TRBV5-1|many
TGCGCCAGCAGCTCGTCCACAGGGGGCTACACCTTC
CASSSSTGGYTF
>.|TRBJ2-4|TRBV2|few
TGTGCCAGCCTCCGGTTGGACAAAAACATTCAGTACTTC
CASLRLDKNIQYF
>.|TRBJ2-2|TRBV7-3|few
TGTGCCAGCAGCTTAAGTGGGGTGGTAGCCGGGGAGCTGTTTTTT
CASSLSGVVAGELFF
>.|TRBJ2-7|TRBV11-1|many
TGTGCCAGCAGCTCTTCAGCCCCCGGGGCCCGCTTCTACGAGCAGTACTTC
CASSSSAPGARFYEQYF
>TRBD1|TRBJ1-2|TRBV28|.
TGTGCCAGCAGTCTGGCCGACAGGGCTTATGGCTACACCTTC
CASSLADRAYGYTF
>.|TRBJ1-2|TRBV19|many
TGTGCCACACACCGGGGAGGAACTAACTATGGCTACACCTTC
CATHRGGTNYGYTF
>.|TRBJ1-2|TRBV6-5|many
TGTGCCAGCAGTTGGGGTGGGGGGCTTGGCTACACCTTC
CASSWGGGLGYTF
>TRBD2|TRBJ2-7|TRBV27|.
TGTGCCAGCAGTTTAATAGCGGGACACCGCTACGAGCAGTACTTC
CASSLIAGHRYEQYF
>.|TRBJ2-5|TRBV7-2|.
TGTGCCAGCAGCTTAAGCCTCAGGGGAGAGACCCAGTACTTC
CASSLSLRGETQYF
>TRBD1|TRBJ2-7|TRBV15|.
TGTGCCACCAGCAGAGGGACAGGGGGCGAGCAGTACTTC
CATSRGTGGEQYF
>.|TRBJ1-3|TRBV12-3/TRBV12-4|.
TGTGCCAGCAGTCTCTCGAGGGGATCTGTGACTGGAAACACCGTATATTTT
CASSLSRGSVTGNTVYF
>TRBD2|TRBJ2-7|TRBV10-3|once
TGTGCCGGAAGGATAGGGGAGGGGAACGACTACGAGCAGTACTTC
CAGRIGEGNDYEQYF
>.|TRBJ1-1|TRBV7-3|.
TGTGCCAGCAGCTCTCGCTCAGACAAAAAGGCTTTCTTT
CASSSRSDKKAFF
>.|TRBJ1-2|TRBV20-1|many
TGCAGTCCCATCTATGGTTACACCTTC
CSPIYGYTF
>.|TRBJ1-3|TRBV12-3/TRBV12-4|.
TGTGCCTGCAGCTTCTTGGGGGTCACGGGACGAAACACCATATATTTT
CACSFLGVTGRNTIYF
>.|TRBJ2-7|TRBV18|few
TGTGCCAGCTCCCGGTGGAGAGGCGAGCAGTACTTC
CASSRWRGEQYF
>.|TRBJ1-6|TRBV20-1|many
TGCAGTGCTAGGAGTAGGGTGTCCTATAATTCACCCCTCCACTTT
CSARSRVSYNSPLHF
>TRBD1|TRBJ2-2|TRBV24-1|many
TGTGCCACCAGTGACGCCTTCGACAGGGGGAACACCGGGGAGCTGTTTTTT
CATSDAFDRGNTGELFF
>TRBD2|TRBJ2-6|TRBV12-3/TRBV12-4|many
TGTGCCAGCAGTTCACTAGCGGGAGCTGGGGCCAACGTCCTGACTTTC
CASSSLAGAGANVLTF
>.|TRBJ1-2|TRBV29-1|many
TGCAGCGTTGGTGGTCAGGGTAGCGTCGGCTACACCTTC
CSVGGQGSVGYTF
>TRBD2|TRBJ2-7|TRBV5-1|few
TGCGCCAGCAGCTTGACTAGCGCCGAGCAGTACTTC
CASSLTSAEQYF
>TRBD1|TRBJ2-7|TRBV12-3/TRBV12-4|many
TGTGCCAGCAGACAGGGGACCTACGAGCAGTACTTC
CASRQGTYEQYF
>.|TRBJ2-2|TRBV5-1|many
TGCGCCAGCAGCCTAGTAGGCGGGGAGCTGTTTTTT
CASSLVGGELFF